This T cell receptor (beta chain) emerged from a study of blood T cells in healthy people across ages. Study results and caveats: In older individuals, TCR beta diversity per million T cells was lower, falling roughly linearly with age. More naive CD4+ cells and higher diversity were found in long-lived than in aged donors.

Germline V CDR1 and CDR2: SNHLY, FYNNEI. The CDR3 consists of 14 residues. The V gene end was trimmed by 5 bases and the J gene end by 2 bases; junction bases not matched to a gene: 4. RNA extraction gave at least 5.5 micrograms of total RNA per sample. The use of a sample-barcoded 5' primer and a J-beta primer mix characterized a second PCR of roughly 7 to 11 cycles. Each cDNA molecule, via a template-switch adaptor with 12 random nucleotides, was tagged. TCRdb reprocessed the 5' RACE reads with MiXCR, giving one entry per CDR3 protein. This table holds 1.5 million or so distinct CDR3 sequences, approximately 39% found once. Only a few counts were recorded for this clonotype. Its target is not known.

The V call is TRBV2, the J call TRBJ2-5, with 8 bases aligning to TRBD1. Sequencing used blood. This TCR derives from a young woman in good health. CDR3 nucleotide sequence: TGTGCCAGCAGTCCGGGACAGGCGCAAGAGACCCAGTACTTC. It specifies CASSPGQAQETQYF.